This TCR beta chain was sequenced for a study of immune characterization of retroperitoneal liposarcoma. The sample holds many counts of this clonotype. TCRdb used MiXCR to reprocess the PCR reads, holding one entry per CDR3 protein. The sample yields 7,700 or so distinct CDR3 sequences, 25% to 35% seen once. Germline assignment: CDR1 MNHNS and CDR2 SASEGT. This CDR3 is 13 amino acids long. Trimming removed 2 bases from V and 10 bases from J, with 12 bases in between. This clonotype originated in a male donor with retroperitoneal liposarcoma. Sequenced: blood. The rearrangement uses TRBV6-1 and TRBJ2-1; D perhaps matches TRBD1 (5 bases). As DNA, the CDR3 is TGTGCCAGCAGTGAACAAAGGAAGGGGGAGCAGTTCTTC. Residues: CASSEQRKGEQFF.